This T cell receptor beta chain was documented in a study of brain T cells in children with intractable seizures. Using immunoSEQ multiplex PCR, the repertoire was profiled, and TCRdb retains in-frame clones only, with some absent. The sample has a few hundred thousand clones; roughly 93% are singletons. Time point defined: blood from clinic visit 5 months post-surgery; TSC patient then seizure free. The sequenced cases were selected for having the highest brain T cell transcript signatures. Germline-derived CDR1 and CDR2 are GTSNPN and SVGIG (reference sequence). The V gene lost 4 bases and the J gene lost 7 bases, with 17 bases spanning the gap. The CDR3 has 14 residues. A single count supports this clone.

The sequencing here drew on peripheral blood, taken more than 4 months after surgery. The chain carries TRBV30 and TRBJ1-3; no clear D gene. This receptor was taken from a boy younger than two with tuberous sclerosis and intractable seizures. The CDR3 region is CAWMSEARWNTIYF. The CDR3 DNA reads TGTGCCTGGATGTCCGAGGCTCGGTGGAACACCATATATTTT.